This TCR beta chain is from a study of blood T cell repertoires in COVID-19. This clone was seen more than once but under ten times. Original analysis: The assay estimated nucleated cells by amplifying reference gene primers. Assay: immunoSEQ multiplex PCR; the TCRdb copy retains only in-frame clones and omits some. For V, J and clone size, that table is used; D and trimming come from the DNA. The sample lists about 280,000 clones; almost 85% were seen once. This CDR3 is 16 amino acids long. The V and J ends lost 6 bases and 6 bases respectively, with 20 bases between them. Germline V gene data show CDR1 as MNHEY and CDR2 as SMNVEV (reference sequence).

The V call is TRBV27, the J call TRBJ2-2; the D gene is possibly TRBD2 (6 bases). This clonotype was obtained from a man in his fifties with active or convalescent COVID-19. The sequencing input was peripheral blood. The CDR3 spells CASSGRLRESAGELFF. In DNA form, the CDR3 reads TGTGCCAGCAGCGGACGATTGCGGGAAAGCGCCGGGGAGCTGTTTTTT.